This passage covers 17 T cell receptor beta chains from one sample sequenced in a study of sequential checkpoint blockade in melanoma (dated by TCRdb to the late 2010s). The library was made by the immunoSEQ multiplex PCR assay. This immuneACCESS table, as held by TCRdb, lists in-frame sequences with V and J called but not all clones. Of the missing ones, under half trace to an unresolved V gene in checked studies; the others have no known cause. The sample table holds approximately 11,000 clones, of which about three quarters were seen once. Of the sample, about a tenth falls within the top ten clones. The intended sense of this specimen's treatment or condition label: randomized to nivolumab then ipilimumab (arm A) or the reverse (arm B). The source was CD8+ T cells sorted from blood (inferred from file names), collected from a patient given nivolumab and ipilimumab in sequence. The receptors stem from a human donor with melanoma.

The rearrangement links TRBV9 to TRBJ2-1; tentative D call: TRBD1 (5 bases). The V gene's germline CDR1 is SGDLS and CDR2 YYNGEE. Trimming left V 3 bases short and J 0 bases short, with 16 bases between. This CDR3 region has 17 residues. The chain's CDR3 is CASSATRTTNSYNEQFF. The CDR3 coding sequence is TGTGCCAGCAGCGCTACCCGGACAACAAACTCCTACAATGAGCAGTTCTTC.

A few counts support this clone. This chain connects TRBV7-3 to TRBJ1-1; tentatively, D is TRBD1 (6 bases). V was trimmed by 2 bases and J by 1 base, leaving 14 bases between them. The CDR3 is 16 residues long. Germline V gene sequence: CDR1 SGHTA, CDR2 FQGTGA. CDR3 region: CASSLGGGLANTEAFF. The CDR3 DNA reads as TGTGCCAGCAGCTTAGGGGGCGGGTTAGCGAACACTGAAGCTTTCTTT.

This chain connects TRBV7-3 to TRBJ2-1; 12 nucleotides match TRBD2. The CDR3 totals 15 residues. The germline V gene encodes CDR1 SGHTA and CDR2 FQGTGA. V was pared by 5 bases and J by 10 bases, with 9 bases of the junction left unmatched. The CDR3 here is CASSPLAGGPWEQFF. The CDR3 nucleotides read TGTGCCAGCAGCCCCCTAGCGGGAGGGCCGTGGGAGCAGTTCTTC.

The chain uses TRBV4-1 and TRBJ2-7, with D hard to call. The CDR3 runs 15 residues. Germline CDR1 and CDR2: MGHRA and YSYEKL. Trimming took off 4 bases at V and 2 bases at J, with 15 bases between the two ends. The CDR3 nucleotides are TGCGCCAGCAGCCCAGGTTCAGGCAACACCTACGAGCAGTACTTC. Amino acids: CASSPGSGNTYEQYF.

CDR3 residues: CASSLVGSSYEQYF. The CDR3 coding sequence is TGTGCCAGCAGCTTAGTTGGGAGCTCCTACGAGCAGTACTTC. The chain is built from TRBV7-8 and TRBJ2-7; possible D gene TRBD2, 5 bases. The germline V and J ends were trimmed by 1 base and 0 bases, with 7 bases remaining between them. This CDR3 comprises 14 residues. Germline V gene sequence: CDR1 SGHVS, CDR2 FQNEAQ.

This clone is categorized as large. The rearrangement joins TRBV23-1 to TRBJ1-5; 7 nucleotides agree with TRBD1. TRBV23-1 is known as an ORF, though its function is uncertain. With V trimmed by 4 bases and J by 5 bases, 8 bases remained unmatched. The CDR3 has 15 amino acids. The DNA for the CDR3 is TGCGCCAGCAGTCGTCGACAGGGTAAGGATCAGCCCCAGCATTTT. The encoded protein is CASSRRQGKDQPQHF.

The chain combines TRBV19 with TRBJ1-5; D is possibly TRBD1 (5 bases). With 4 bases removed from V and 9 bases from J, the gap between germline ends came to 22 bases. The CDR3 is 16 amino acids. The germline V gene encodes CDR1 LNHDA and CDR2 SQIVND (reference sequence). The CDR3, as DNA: TGTGCCAGTAGTACGAATAAGGAGGGCCCCAGGGTGCCCCAGCATTTT. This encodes CASSTNKEGPRVPQHF.

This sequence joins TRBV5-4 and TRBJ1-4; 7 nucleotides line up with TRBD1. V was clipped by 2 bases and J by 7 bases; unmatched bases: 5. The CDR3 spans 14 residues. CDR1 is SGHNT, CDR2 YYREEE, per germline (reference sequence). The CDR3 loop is CASSFQGGGEKLFF. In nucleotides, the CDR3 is TGTGCCAGCAGCTTCCAGGGGGGAGGTGAAAAACTGTTTTTT.

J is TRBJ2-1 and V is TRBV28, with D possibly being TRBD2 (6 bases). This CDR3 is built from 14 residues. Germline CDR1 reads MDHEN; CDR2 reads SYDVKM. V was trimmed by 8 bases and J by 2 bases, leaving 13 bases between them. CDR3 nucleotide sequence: TGTGCCAGCGCGTCGACTAGAACCTACAATGAGCAGTTCTTC. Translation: CASASTRTYNEQFF.

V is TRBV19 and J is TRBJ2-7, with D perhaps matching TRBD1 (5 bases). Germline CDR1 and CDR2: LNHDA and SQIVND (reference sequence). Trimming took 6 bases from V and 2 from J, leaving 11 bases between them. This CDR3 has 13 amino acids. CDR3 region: CASSPGRAYEQYF. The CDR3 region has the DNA TGTGCCAGTAGCCCCGGCAGGGCCTACGAGCAGTACTTC.

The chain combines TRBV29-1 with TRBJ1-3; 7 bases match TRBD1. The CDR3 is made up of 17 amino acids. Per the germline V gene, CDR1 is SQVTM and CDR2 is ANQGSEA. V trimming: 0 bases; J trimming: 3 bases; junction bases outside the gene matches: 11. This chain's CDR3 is CSVEEQTTGSNGNTIYF. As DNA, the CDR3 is TGCAGCGTTGAAGAGCAGACGACAGGGTCAAATGGAAACACCATATATTTT. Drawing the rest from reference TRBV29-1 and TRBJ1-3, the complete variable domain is SAVISQKPSRDICQRGTSLTIQCQVDSQVTMMFWYRQQPGQSLTLIATANQGSEATYESGFVIDKFPISRPNLTFSTLTVSNMSPEDSSIYLCSVEEQTTGSNGNTIYFGEGSWLTVV.

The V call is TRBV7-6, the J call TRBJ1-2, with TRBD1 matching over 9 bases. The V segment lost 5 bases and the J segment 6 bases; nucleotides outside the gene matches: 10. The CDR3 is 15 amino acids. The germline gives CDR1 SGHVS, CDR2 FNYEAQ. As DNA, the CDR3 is TGTGCCAGCAGCCGCACCGGGGACAGGGTTCATGGCTACACCTTC. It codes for CASSRTGDRVHGYTF.

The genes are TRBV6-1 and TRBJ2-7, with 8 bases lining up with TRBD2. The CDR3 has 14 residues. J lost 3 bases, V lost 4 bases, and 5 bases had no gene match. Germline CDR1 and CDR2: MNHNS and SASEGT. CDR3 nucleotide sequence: TGTGCCAGCAGTGTTGCGGGAGGCAACTACGAGCAGTACTTC. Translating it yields CASSVAGGNYEQYF.

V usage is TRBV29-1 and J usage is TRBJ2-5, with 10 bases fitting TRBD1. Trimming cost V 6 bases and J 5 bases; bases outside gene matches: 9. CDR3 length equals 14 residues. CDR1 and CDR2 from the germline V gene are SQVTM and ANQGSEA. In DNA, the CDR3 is TGCAGCGTCGTTTTGACAGGGGGCTTTGAGACCCAGTACTTC. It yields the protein CSVVLTGGFETQYF.

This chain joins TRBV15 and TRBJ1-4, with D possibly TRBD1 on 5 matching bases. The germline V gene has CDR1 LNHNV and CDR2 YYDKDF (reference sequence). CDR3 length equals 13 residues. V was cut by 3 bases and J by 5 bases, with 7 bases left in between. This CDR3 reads CATSRAGNEKLFF. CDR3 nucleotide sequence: TGTGCCACCAGCAGGGCAGGGAATGAAAAACTGTTTTTT.

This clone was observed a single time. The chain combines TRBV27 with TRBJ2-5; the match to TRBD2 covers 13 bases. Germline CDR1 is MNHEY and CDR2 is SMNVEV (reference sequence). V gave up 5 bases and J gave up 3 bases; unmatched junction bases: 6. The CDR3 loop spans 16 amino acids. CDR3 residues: CASSPTSGRAKETQYF. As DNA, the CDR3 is TGTGCCAGCAGTCCAACTAGCGGGAGGGCCAAAGAGACCCAGTACTTC.

The CDR3 sequence is CASRLSGSTDTQYF. In nucleotides, the CDR3 is TGTGCCAGCAGACTAAGCGGAAGCACAGATACGCAGTATTTT. V usage is TRBV7-9 and J usage is TRBJ2-3; TRBD2 might be the D (5 bases). The CDR3 extends over 14 amino acids. Germline values: CDR1 SEHNR, CDR2 FQNEAQ (reference sequence). V gave up 6 bases and J gave up 0 bases, with 10 bases separating them.